This entry is about one T cell receptor (beta chain). This record belongs to a study of CD8 T cells in Susac syndrome. RNA, at about 0.45 to 1 ug, was reverse transcribed with random hexamers. Amplification of TCR beta CDR3 spanned 54 Vbeta and 13 Jbeta via immunoSEQ multiplex PCR. TCRdb independently ran MiXCR on the immunoSEQ multiplex PCR reads; one entry per CDR3 protein. This repertoire shows about 290,000 distinct CDR3 sequences, around 91% found once; its top ten account for 0.18%. The CDR3 has 14 residues. V lost 9 bases and J lost 6, with 18 bases in between. CDR1 LNHDA and CDR2 SQIVND come from the germline V gene (reference sequence).

The specimen sequenced was CD8+ T cells from PBMCs. The receptor was derived from a human donor with multiple sclerosis. The chain links TRBV19 to TRBJ2-1, with D perhaps matching TRBD1 (7 bases). DNA for the CDR3: TGTGCCAGCGGGGGTGACAGGGCTACCAATGAGCAGTTCTTC. Its protein is CASGGDRATNEQFF.